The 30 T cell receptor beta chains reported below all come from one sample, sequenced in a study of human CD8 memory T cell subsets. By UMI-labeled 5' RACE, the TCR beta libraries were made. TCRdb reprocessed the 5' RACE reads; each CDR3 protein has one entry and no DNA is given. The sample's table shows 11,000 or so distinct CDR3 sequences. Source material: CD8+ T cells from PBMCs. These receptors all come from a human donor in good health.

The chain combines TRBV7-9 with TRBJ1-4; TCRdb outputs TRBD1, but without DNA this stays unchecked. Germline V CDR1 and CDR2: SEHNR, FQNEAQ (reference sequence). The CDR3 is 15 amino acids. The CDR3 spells CASSPRQGKNEKLFF.

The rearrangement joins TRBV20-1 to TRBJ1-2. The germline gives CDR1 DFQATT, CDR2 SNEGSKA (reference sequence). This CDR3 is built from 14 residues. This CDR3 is CSARDAADLYGYTF.

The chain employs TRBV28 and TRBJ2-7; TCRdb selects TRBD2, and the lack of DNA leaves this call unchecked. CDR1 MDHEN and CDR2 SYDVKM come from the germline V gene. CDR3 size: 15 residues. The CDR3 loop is CASSPPERSSYEQYF. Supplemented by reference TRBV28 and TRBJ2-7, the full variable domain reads DVKVTQSSRYLVKRTGEKVFLECVQDMDHENMFWYRQDPGLGLRLIYFSYDVKMKEKGDIPEGYSVSREKKERFSLILESASTNQTSMYLCASSPPERSSYEQYFGPGTRLTVT.

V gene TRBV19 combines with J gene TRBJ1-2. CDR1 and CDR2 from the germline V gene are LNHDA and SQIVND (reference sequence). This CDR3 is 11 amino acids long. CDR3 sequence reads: CASKATYGYTF.

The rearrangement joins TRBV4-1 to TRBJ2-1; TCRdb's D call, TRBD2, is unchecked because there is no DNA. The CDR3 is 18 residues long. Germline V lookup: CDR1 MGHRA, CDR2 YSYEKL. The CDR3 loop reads CASSQEKSGGSSYNEQFF.

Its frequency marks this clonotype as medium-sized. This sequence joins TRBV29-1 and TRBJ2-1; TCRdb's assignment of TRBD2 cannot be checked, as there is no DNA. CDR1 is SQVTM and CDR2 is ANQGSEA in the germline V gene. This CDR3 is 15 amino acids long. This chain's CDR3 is CSVVAGGISYNEQFF.

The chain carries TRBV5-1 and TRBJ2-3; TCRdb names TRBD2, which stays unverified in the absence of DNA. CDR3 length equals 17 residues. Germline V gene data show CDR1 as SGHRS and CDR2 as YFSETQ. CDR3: CASSLIPLAGATDTQYF.

The CDR3 is CASSLGLETGELFF. The V call is TRBV7-6, the J call TRBJ2-2; TCRdb designates TRBD2, a call that cannot be tested without DNA. The CDR3 is made up of 14 amino acids. Germline CDR1 SGHVS, CDR2 FNYEAQ. The full variable domain, its missing parts supplied by reference TRBV7-6 and TRBJ2-2, is GAGVSQSPRYKVTKRGQDVALRCDPISGHVSLYWYRQALGQGPEFLTYFNYEAQQDKSGLPNDRFSAERPEGSISTLTIQRTEQRDSAMYRCASSLGLETGELFFGEGSRLTVL.

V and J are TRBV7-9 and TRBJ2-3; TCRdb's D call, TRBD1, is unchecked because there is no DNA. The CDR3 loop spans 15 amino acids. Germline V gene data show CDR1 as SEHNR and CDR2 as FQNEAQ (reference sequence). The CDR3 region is CASRPGKAAADTQYF.

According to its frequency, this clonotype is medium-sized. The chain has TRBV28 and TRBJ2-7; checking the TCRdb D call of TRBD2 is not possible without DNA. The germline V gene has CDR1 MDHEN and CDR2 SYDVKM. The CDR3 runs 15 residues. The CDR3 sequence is CASTRPERASYEQYF.

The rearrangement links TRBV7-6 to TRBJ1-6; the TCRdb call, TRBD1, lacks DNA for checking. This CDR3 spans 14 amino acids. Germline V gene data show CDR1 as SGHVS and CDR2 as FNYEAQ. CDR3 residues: CASSPGTENSPLHF.

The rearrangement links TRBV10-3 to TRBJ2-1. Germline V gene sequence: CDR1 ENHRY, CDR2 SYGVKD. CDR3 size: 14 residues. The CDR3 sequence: CAISERLTYNEQFF.

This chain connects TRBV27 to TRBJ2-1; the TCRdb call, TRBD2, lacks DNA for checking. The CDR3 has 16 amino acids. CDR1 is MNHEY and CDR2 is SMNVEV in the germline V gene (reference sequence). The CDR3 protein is CASSFIAGATYNEQFF.

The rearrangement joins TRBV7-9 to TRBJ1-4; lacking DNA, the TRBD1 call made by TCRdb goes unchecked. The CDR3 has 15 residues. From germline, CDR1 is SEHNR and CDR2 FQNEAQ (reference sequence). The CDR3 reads CASRPTDREGEKLFF.

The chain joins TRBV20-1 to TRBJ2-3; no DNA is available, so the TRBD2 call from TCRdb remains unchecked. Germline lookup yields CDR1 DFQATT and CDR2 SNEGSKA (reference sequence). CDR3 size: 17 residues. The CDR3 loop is CSARGTGSGSPTDTQYF.

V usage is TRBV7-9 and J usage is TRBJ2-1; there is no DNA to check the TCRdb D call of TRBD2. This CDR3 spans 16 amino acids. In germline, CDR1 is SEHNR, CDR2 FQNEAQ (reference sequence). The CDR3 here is CASSPLGLAGDAQQFF.

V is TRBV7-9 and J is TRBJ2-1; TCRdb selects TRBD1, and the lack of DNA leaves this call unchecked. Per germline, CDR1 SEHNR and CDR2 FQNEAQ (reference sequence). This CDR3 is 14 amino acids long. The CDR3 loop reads CASSSNAPWDEQFF. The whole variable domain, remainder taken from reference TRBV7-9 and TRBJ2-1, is DTGVSQNPRHKITKRGQNVTFRCDPISEHNRLYWYRQTLGQGPEFLTYFQNEAQLEKSRLLSDRFSAERPKGSFSTLEIQRTEQGDSAMYLCASSSNAPWDEQFFGPGTRLTVL.

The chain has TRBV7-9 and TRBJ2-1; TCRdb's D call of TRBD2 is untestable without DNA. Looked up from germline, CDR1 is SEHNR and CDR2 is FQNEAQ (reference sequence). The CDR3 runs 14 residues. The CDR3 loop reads CASSTGTSYNEQFF.

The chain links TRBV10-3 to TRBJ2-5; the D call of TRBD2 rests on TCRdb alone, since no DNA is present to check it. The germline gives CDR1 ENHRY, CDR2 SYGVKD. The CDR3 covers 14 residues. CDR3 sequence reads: CAISESEGMETQYF.

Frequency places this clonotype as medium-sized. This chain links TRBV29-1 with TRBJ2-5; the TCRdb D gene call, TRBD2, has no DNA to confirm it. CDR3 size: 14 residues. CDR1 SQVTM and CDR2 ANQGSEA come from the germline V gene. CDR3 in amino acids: CSVAGGLLGETQYF.

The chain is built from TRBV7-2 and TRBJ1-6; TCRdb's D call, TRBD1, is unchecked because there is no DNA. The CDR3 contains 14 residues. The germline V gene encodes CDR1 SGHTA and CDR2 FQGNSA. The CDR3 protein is CASSLAWGDSPLHF. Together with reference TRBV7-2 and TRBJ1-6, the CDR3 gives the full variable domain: GAGVSQSPSNKVTEKGKDVELRCDPISGHTALYWYRQSLGQGLEFLIYFQGNSAPDKSGLPSDRFSAERTGGSVSTLTIQRTQQEDSAVYLCASSLAWGDSPLHFGNGTRLTVT.

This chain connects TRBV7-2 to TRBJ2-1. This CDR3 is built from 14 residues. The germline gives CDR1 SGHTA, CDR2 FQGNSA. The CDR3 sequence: CASSLPISYNEQFF.

The CDR3 loop is CASSQGTGTNQPQHF. The chain employs TRBV4-3 and TRBJ1-5; no DNA is available, so the TRBD1 call from TCRdb remains unchecked. This CDR3 region has 15 residues. Germline-derived CDR1 and CDR2 are LGHNA and YSLEER.

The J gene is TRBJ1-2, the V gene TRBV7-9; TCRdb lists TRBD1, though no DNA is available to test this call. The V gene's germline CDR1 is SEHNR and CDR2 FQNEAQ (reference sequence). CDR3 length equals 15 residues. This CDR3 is CASSLSGSRDYGYTF.

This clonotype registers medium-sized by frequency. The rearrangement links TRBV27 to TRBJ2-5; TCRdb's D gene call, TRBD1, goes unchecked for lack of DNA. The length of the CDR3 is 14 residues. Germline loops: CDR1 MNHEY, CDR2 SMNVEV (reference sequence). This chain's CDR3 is CASRPGFLQETQYF.

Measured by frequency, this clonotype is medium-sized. The CDR3 loop is CSALTGLSYEQYF. V and J are TRBV29-1 and TRBJ2-7; TCRdb proposes TRBD1, but this gene call is untestable without DNA. The CDR3 extends over 13 amino acids. Germline V gene lookup returns CDR1 SQVTM and CDR2 ANQGSEA.

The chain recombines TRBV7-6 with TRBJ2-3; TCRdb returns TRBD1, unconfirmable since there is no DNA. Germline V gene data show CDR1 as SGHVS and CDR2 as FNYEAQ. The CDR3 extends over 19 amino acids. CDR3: CASSSHPPGRGRGTDTQYF. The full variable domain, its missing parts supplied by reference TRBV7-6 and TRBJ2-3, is GAGVSQSPRYKVTKRGQDVALRCDPISGHVSLYWYRQALGQGPEFLTYFNYEAQQDKSGLPNDRFSAERPEGSISTLTIQRTEQRDSAMYRCASSSHPPGRGRGTDTQYFGPGTRLTVL.

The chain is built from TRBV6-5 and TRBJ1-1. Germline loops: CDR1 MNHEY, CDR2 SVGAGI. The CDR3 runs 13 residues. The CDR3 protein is CASKVGWNTEAFF.

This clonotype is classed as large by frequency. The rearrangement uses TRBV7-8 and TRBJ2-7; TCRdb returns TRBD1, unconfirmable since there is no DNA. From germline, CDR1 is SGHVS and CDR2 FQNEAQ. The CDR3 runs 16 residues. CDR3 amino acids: CASSLASGDSPYEQYF.

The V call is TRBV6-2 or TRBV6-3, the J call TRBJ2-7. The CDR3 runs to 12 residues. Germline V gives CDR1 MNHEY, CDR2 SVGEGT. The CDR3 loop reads CASSYGYREQYF.